The 21 T cell receptor beta chains listed next were all sequenced from one sample in a study of shared clonotypes between healthy human individuals (dated by TCRdb to about 2020). Libraries were constructed by the immunoSEQ multiplex PCR assay. TCRdb's version of the immuneACCESS table is confined to in-frame rearrangements and falls short of the full clone set. An unresolved V gene accounts for under half of the shortfall where checked; the remainder is of unknown origin. A total of 1,400,000 or so clones appear in this sample, around 98.5% of them only once. The ten largest clones add up to roughly 0.35% of the sample. Sequenced: naive CD4+ T cells sorted from blood. In the paper's terms, the cell subset or site label means: CD45RA+ positively selected. The receptors here all came from a man aged 25-45 years in good health.

This clone appeared once. The V gene is TRBV9, the J gene TRBJ2-5; a weak D match, TRBD1 (6 bases). The CDR3 runs 14 residues. CDR1 and CDR2 (germline): SGDLS, YYNGEE. V was clipped by 4 bases and J by 2 bases, with 12 bases between them. DNA for the CDR3: TGTGCCAGCAGCATTGGACAGCCACAAGAGACCCAGTACTTC. Protein: CASSIGQPQETQYF.

The CDR3 here is CASSPTDRGPYEQYF. The CDR3 DNA reads as TGCGCCAGCAGCCCTACCGACAGGGGGCCATACGAGCAGTACTTC. The chain is built from TRBV5-1 and TRBJ2-7; TRBD1 agrees at 10 bases. V lost 4 bases to trimming and J lost 4 bases; unmatched junction nucleotides: 8. This CDR3 region has 15 residues. CDR1 SGHRS and CDR2 YFSETQ come from the germline V gene.

This chain joins TRBV19 and TRBJ2-5, with 8 nucleotides matching TRBD1. The CDR3 has 14 residues. The V gene end was trimmed by 3 bases and the J gene end by 4 bases; junction bases not matched to a gene: 4. Germline loops: CDR1 LNHDA, CDR2 SQIVND (reference sequence). CDR3 nucleotides: TGTGCCAGTAGTATTGGACAGGGAGCAGAGACCCAGTACTTC. Its protein product is CASSIGQGAETQYF. The full variable domain, rest sourced from reference TRBV19 and TRBJ2-5, is DGGITQSPKYLFRKEGQNVTLSCEQNLNHDAMYWYRQDPGQGLRLIYYSQIVNDFQKGDIAEGYSVSREKKESFPLTVTSAQKNPTAFYLCASSIGQGAETQYFGPGTRLLVL.

V usage is TRBV11-2 and J usage is TRBJ2-3, with TRBD2 as a possible D gene (6 bases). Germline assignment: CDR1 SGHAT and CDR2 FQNNGV. The CDR3 totals 17 residues. The V and J ends lost 1 base and 2 bases respectively, with 16 bases between them. The CDR3 loop is CASSLADASEYTDTQYF. DNA of the CDR3: TGTGCCAGCAGCTTAGCAGACGCTAGCGAATACACAGATACGCAGTATTTT. Full variable domain (outside the CDR3, taken from reference TRBV11-2 and TRBJ2-3): EAGVAQSPRYKIIEKRQSVAFWCNPISGHATLYWYQQILGQGPKLLIQFQNNGVVDDSQLPKDRFSAERLKGVDSTLKIQPAKLEDSAVYLCASSLADASEYTDTQYFGPGTRLTVL.

The chain joins TRBV7-8 to TRBJ2-5; 7 bases are shared with TRBD2. This CDR3 region has 15 residues. Germline CDR1 and CDR2: SGHVS and FQNEAQ. Trimming took 11 bases from V and 2 from J; bases not matched to a gene: 14. CDR3 nucleotides: TGTGCCGCTGGGAGGGGCCGAACGGATCAAGAGACCCAGTACTTC. This codes for CAAGRGRTDQETQYF. The full variable domain, its missing parts supplied by reference TRBV7-8 and TRBJ2-5, is GAGVSQSPRYKVAKRGQDVALRCDPISGHVSLFWYQQALGQGPEFLTYFQNEAQLDKSGLPSDRFFAERPEGSVSTLKIQRTQQEDSAVYLCAAGRGRTDQETQYFGPGTRLLVL.

This chain uses TRBV10-3 with TRBJ2-1; D may correspond to TRBD1 or TRBD2 (5 bases each). The CDR3 runs to 11 residues. Trimming cost V 10 bases and J 8 bases, with 12 bases left between them. Germline values: CDR1 ENHRY, CDR2 SYGVKD. Here the CDR3 DNA reads TGTGCCAGCCGCTTGGGGGATGAGCAGTTCTTC. Its protein product is CASRLGDEQFF.

The rearrangement uses TRBV28 and TRBJ2-1; 11 nucleotides agree with TRBD2. With V trimmed by 4 bases and J by 5 bases, 4 bases remained unmatched. Germline V gene data show CDR1 as MDHEN and CDR2 as SYDVKM. The CDR3 runs to 15 residues. The CDR3 loop is CASSSPGLADNEQFF. The CDR3 nucleotides read TGTGCCAGCAGTTCCCCGGGACTAGCGGACAATGAGCAGTTCTTC.

In nucleotides, the CDR3 is TGTGCCAGCAGCTTAGAGGTCGGGAGGTACGAGCAGTACTTC. It encodes CASSLEVGRYEQYF. The J gene is TRBJ2-7, the V gene TRBV7-9; TRBD2 agrees at 7 bases. This CDR3 is built from 14 residues. The germline V gene has CDR1 SEHNR and CDR2 FQNEAQ (reference sequence). V gave up 1 base and J gave up 4 bases; unmatched junction bases: 4.

The chain links TRBV28 to TRBJ2-5; 10 nucleotides match TRBD2. Losses at the gene ends were 2 bases for V and 4 bases for J; bases not matched to a gene: 7. The CDR3 consists of 16 residues. Germline lookup yields CDR1 MDHEN and CDR2 SYDVKM. CDR3 residues: CASSLGGLAGAETQYF. The CDR3 DNA follows: TGTGCCAGCAGTTTAGGGGGGCTAGCGGGAGCAGAGACCCAGTACTTC.

The chain has TRBV7-3 and TRBJ2-1, with 9 nucleotides matching TRBD1. V dropped 5 bases and J dropped 6; count of bases not matched to a gene: 14. Per germline, CDR1 SGHTA and CDR2 FQGTGA. The length of the CDR3 is 17 residues. The chain's CDR3 is CASSLGQGAYNGNEQFF. CDR3 DNA sequence: TGTGCCAGCAGCCTGGGACAGGGTGCGTACAACGGCAATGAGCAGTTCTTC.

This chain connects TRBV9 to TRBJ2-1; D might be TRBD1 or TRBD2, each matching 6 bases. V was clipped by 0 bases and J by 5 bases, with 18 bases between them. The CDR3 extends over 17 amino acids. Germline CDR1 is SGDLS and CDR2 is YYNGEE. The CDR3 region has the DNA TGTGCCAGCAGCGTAGGACTGTGGGGGGCGACGGACAATGAGCAGTTCTTC. It codes for CASSVGLWGATDNEQFF.

This rearrangement joins TRBV18 to TRBJ1-1; D uncertain. V was shortened by 1 base and J by 1 base, with 13 bases between the two germline ends. The CDR3 is 16 amino acids. The V gene's germline CDR1 is KGHSH and CDR2 LQKENI. In nucleotides, the CDR3 is TGTGCCAGCTCACCACAGGCGGATATGGGGAACACTGAAGCTTTCTTT. This encodes CASSPQADMGNTEAFF.

The rearrangement uses TRBV9 and TRBJ1-5; tentatively, D is TRBD1 (5 bases). CDR3 size: 14 residues. Trimming pared 7 bases from V and 4 bases from J, leaving 15 bases between. In germline, CDR1 is SGDLS, CDR2 YYNGEE. The CDR3 bases are TGTGCCAGCGGGGGAAAGGGCCAAAATCAGCCCCAGCATTTT. Its translation is CASGGKGQNQPQHF.

This clone came up once. The chain links TRBV27 to TRBJ2-7; D is unclear. Germline values: CDR1 MNHEY, CDR2 SMNVEV (reference sequence). The CDR3 is 13 amino acids. Between the trimmed V and J ends, which lost 5 bases and 2 bases, there was a span of 10 bases. The DNA for the CDR3 is TGTGCCAGCAGTGCATTGGGCCCCTACGAGCAGTACTTC. Protein product: CASSALGPYEQYF.

The chain combines TRBV2 with TRBJ2-1, with 7 positions matching TRBD1. Germline CDR1 and CDR2: SNHLY and FYNNEI. This CDR3 has 12 amino acids. V shed 6 bases, J shed 12 bases, and the junction held 8 bases outside the gene matches. The CDR3 sequence: CASSAETGRQFF. The DNA of the CDR3 is TGTGCCAGCAGCGCTGAGACAGGGAGGCAGTTCTTC. The complete variable domain, with remaining parts taken from reference TRBV2 and TRBJ2-1, reads EPEVTQTPSHQVTQMGQEVILRCVPISNHLYFYWYRQILGQKVEFLVSFYNNEISEKSEIFDDQFSVERPDGSNFTLKIRSTKLEDSAMYFCASSAETGRQFFGPGTRLTVL.

The chain employs TRBV27 and TRBJ2-2, with 9 bases identical to TRBD1. This CDR3 has 17 amino acids. CDR1 is MNHEY, CDR2 SMNVEV, per germline (reference sequence). J lost 3 bases, V lost 2 bases, and 7 bases had no gene match. CDR3 amino acids: CASSLLSGTGYTGELFF. The CDR3 region has the DNA TGTGCCAGCAGTTTACTAAGCGGGACAGGGTACACCGGGGAGCTGTTTTTT.

The J gene is TRBJ1-2, the V gene TRBV7-9; D unclear. The CDR3 runs to 14 residues. CDR1 is SEHNR and CDR2 is FQNEAQ in the germline V gene (reference sequence). V lost 1 base to trimming and J lost 8 bases, with 14 bases between them. The CDR3 sequence is CASSLGVVGSGYTF. The DNA for the CDR3 is TGTGCCAGCAGCTTAGGGGTGGTGGGGAGCGGCTACACCTTC.

The chain joins TRBV19 to TRBJ2-3; D gene ambiguous. Between the trimmed V and J ends, which lost 6 bases and 2 bases, there was a span of 12 bases. Germline V lookup: CDR1 LNHDA, CDR2 SQIVND (reference sequence). This CDR3 contains 14 residues. CDR3 region: CASSTWGSTDTQYF. DNA of the CDR3: TGTGCCAGTAGCACATGGGGTTCCACAGATACGCAGTATTTT.

The chain is built from TRBV6-5 and TRBJ1-1; D not resolved. V lost 7 bases to trimming and J lost 5 bases, with 8 bases between them. The CDR3 runs 11 residues. Germline CDR1 reads MNHEY; CDR2 reads SVGAGI. The CDR3 here is CASTRWTEAFF. The CDR3 DNA reads TGTGCCAGCACCAGGTGGACTGAAGCTTTCTTT.

The chain combines TRBV5-4 with TRBJ2-1; D may be TRBD2 (6 bases). The germline gives CDR1 SGHNT, CDR2 YYREEE (reference sequence). Trimming removed 4 bases at V and 8 bases at J, with 16 bases between. There are 14 residues in the CDR3. CDR3 residues: CASSTPGLFHEQFF. Here the CDR3 DNA reads TGTGCCAGCAGCACGCCGGGACTCTTCCATGAGCAGTTCTTC.

The gene calls are TRBV9 and TRBJ2-5, with 8 nucleotides matching TRBD2. From germline, CDR1 is SGDLS and CDR2 YYNGEE. The V gene end was trimmed by 0 bases and the J gene end by 5 bases; junction bases not matched to a gene: 12. CDR3 length: 17 amino acids. In DNA, the CDR3 is TGTGCCAGCAGCGTAGGAGGTGGGGCGGGACTAGGGGAGACCCAGTACTTC. Translated, it gives CASSVGGGAGLGETQYF.